A selection of T cell receptor beta chains follows, all from one sample in a study of blood T cell repertoires in COVID-19. TCRdb keeps only in-frame clones here, not all; method: immunoSEQ multiplex PCR. The table lists some 340,000 clones, around 84% of them singletons. Specimen: peripheral blood. These receptors were obtained from a woman aged 18 to 35 with acute or convalescent COVID-19. Each CDR3 is given with its conserved first and last residue. Clone size is stated in some rows and not others, as once, few, many or a class when expanded.

V gene	CDR3 length	clone size	J gene	CDR3 protein
TRBV28	14	NA	TRBJ1-1	CASSRPGGNTEAFF
TRBV6-5	15	NA	TRBJ2-2	CASGTTQTNTGELFF
TRBV5-1	15	once	TRBJ2-1	CASRKARGTYNEQFF
TRBV19	16	NA	TRBJ2-3	CASSPRDRGSTDTQYF
TRBV7-2	15	once	TRBJ2-3	CAIPRGGGDTDTQYF
TRBV27	14	NA	TRBJ2-7	CASSAGTGHYEQYF
TRBV27	17	NA	TRBJ1-5	CASSLFVSGGLIQPQHF
TRBV5-1	16	NA	TRBJ2-3	CASSLVLAGSTDTQYF
TRBV28	13	NA	TRBJ1-3	CASSSDRGNAIYF
TRBV6-1	11	NA	TRBJ1-2	CASVESDGYTF
TRBV19	16	NA	TRBJ2-5	CASSEGRLASQETQYF
TRBV7-2	17	NA	TRBJ2-5	CASSPRIAGTRVETQYF
TRBV12-5	11	few	TRBJ2-5	CASGTGEAQYF
TRBV24-1	17	few	TRBJ2-2	CATSDGRTGGVTGELFF
TRBV19	15	NA	TRBJ1-5	CASTVTGDVNQPQHF
TRBV5-4	14	once	TRBJ1-1	CASSVTGYTTEAFF
TRBV7-2	14	NA	TRBJ2-2	CASSLYRGPGELFF
TRBV11-2	14	NA	TRBJ1-1	CASSSDRGRATAFF
TRBV2	13	NA	TRBJ1-2	CASRGGLSYGYTF
TRBV25-1	13	NA	TRBJ1-1	CASEKTGGTEAFF
TRBV6-4	15	few	TRBJ2-1	CASSERASGGDEQFF
TRBV9	17	once	TRBJ2-7	CARPPPGEGKYSYEQYF
TRBV3-1/TRBV3-2	18	NA	TRBJ2-5	CASSHQGLAGSWQETQYF
TRBV6-2/TRBV6-3	15	NA	TRBJ2-1	CASSYRGTAHNEQFF
TRBV5-5	14	few	TRBJ2-7	CASSSGQAAYEQYF
TRBV12-5	15	NA	TRBJ2-5	CASAGGLSEGETQYF
TRBV2	14	NA	TRBJ1-6	CASSEVASNSPLHF
TRBV18	14	NA	TRBJ2-7	CASSPGSGYYEQYF
TRBV19	13	NA	TRBJ1-2	CASRDGANYGYTF
TRBV3-1/TRBV3-2	14	NA	TRBJ2-3	CASSQGREADTQYF
TRBV6-1	16	NA	TRBJ2-1	CASSDTEAISYNEQFF
TRBV9	14	few	TRBJ1-1	CASSAGTWTAEAFF
TRBV6-5	13	NA	TRBJ1-5	CASRNSGPQPQHF
TRBV7-9	13	NA	TRBJ1-2	CASSSGTGHGYTF
TRBV28	15	NA	TRBJ1-2	CASSPPVTANYGYTF
TRBV29-1	14	NA	TRBJ2-1	CSVVERGGPNEQFF
TRBV9	15	NA	TRBJ2-7	CASSPRGQGANEQYF
TRBV5-1	16	NA	TRBJ2-3	CASSNSGTGYSDTQYF
TRBV6-5	16	NA	TRBJ2-1	CASSYSRDRGNNEQFF
TRBV20-1	11	NA	TRBJ1-2	CSAPSGGGYTF
TRBV28	16	NA	TRBJ2-1	CASSQISGRVNNEQFF
TRBV12-5	12	NA	TRBJ2-7	CASGLESGEQYF
TRBV28	14	few	TRBJ1-2	CASSLSSGFYGYTF
TRBV3-1/TRBV3-2	13	NA	TRBJ2-7	CASSPGHSYEQYF
TRBV5-1	13	NA	TRBJ2-3	CASSLVMRDTQYF
TRBV3-1/TRBV3-2	13	NA	TRBJ1-1	CASSRQGGTEAFF
TRBV28	17	NA	TRBJ2-3	CASSGTSGRTSTDTQYF
TRBV7-8	16	NA	TRBJ1-5	CASSLEAGGTNQPQHF
TRBV7-3	14	NA	TRBJ1-6	CASSRDRTNSPLHF
TRBV6-5	15	NA	TRBJ2-7	CASSYSPGLSYEQYF
TRBV28	15	NA	TRBJ2-7	CASSITGTEILEQYF
TRBV19	14	once	TRBJ1-2	CASSMDRNSYGYTF
TRBV7-9	14	NA	TRBJ1-2	CASSHETISYGYTF
TRBV5-1	13	NA	TRBJ1-1	CASSFNREMEAFF
TRBV7-2	12	NA	TRBJ1-5	CASSSSGQPQHF